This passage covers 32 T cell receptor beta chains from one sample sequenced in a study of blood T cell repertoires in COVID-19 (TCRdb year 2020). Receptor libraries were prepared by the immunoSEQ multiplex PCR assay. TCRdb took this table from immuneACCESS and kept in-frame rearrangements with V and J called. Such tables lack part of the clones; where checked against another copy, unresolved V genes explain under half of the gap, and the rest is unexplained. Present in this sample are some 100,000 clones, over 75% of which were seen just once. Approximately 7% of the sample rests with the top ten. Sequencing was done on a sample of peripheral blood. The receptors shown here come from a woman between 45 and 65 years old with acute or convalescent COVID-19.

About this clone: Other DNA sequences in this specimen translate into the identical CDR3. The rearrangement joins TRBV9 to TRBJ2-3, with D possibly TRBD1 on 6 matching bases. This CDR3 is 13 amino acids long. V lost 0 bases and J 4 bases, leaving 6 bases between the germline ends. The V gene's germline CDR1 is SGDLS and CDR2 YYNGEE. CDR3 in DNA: TGTGCCAGCAGCGTAGAGGGGGCAGATACGCAGTATTTT. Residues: CASSVEGADTQYF.

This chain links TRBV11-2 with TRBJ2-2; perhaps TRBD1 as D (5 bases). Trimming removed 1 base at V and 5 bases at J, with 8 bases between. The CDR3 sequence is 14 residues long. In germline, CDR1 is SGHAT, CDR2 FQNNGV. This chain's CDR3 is CASSLARDTGELFF. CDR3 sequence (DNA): TGTGCCAGCAGCTTAGCCAGGGATACCGGGGAGCTGTTTTTT.

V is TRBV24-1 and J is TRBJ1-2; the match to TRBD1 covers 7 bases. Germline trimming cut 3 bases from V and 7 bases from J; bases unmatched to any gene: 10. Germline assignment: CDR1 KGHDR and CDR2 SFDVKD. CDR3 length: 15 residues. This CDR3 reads CATSDPGQAESGYTF. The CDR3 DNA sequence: TGTGCCACCAGTGATCCCGGACAGGCCGAAAGTGGCTACACCTTC.

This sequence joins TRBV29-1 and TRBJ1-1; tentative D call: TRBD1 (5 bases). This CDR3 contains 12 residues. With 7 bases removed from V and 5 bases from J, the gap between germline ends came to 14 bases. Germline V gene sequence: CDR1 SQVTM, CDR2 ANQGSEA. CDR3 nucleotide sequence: TGCAGCGGCGGGTGGGGGGTTACTGAAGCTTTCTTT. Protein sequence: CSGGWGVTEAFF. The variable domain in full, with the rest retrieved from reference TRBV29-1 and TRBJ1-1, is SAVISQKPSRDICQRGTSLTIQCQVDSQVTMMFWYRQQPGQSLTLIATANQGSEATYESGFVIDKFPISRPNLTFSTLTVSNMSPEDSSIYLCSGGWGVTEAFFGQGTRLTVV.

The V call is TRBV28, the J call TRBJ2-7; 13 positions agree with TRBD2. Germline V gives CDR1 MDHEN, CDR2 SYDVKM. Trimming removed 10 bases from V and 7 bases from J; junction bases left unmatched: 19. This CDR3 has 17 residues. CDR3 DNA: TGTGCCATACTCGGCGGGGGACTAGCGGGGCCTATTTTGGAGCAGTACTTC. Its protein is CAILGGGLAGPILEQYF.

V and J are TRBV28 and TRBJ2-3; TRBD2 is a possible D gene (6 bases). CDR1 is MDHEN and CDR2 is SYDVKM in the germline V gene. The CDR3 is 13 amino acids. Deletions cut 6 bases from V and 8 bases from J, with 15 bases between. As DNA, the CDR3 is TGTGCCAGCAGAGGGCAAACCGGGGGTACGCAGTATTTT. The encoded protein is CASRGQTGGTQYF.

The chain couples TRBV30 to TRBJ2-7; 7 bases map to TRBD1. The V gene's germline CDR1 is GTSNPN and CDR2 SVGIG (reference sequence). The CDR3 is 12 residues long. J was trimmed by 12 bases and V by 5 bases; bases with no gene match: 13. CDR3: CAWGTEGRVLYF. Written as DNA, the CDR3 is TGTGCCTGGGGGACAGAAGGCAGGGTACTGTACTTC.

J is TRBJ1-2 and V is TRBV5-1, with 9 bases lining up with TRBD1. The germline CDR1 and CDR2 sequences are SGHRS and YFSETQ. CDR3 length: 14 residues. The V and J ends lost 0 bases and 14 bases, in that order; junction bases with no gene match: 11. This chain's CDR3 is CASSLEPGQGVETF. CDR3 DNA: TGCGCCAGCAGCTTGGAGCCGGGACAGGGAGTAGAGACCTTC. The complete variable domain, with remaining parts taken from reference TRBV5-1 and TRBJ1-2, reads KAGVTQTPRYLIKTRGQQVTLSCSPISGHRSVSWYQQTPGQGLQFLFEYFSETQRNKGNFPGRFSGRQFSNSRSEMNVSTLELGDSALYLCASSLEPGQGVETFGSGTRLTVV.

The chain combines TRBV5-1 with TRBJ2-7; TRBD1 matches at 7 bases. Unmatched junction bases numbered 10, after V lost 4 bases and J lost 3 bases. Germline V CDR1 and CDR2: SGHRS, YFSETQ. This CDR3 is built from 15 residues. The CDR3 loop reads CASSLGQPGGYEQYF. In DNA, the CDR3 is TGCGCCAGCAGCCTGGGACAGCCAGGTGGCTACGAGCAGTACTTC.

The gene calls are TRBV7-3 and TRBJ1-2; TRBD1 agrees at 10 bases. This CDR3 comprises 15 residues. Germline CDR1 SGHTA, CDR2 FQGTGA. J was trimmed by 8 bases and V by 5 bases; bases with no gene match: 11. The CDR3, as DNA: TGTGCCAGCAGCCCGACAGGGGGCGCAGTGGTAGGCTACACCTTC. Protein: CASSPTGGAVVGYTF.

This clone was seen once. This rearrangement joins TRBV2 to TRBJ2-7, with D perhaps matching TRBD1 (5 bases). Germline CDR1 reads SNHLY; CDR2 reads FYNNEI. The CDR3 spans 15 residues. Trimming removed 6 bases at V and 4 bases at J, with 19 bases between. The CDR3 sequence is CASSLTGEAPYEQYF. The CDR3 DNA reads TGTGCCAGCAGCCTCACAGGAGAGGCACCGTACGAGCAGTACTTC.

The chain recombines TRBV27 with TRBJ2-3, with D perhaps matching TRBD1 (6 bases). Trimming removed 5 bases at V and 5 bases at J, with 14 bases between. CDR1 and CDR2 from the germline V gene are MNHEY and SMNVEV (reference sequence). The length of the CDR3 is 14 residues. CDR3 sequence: CASSPQGLEDTQYF. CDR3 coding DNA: TGTGCCAGCAGTCCACAGGGCCTCGAAGATACGCAGTATTTT.

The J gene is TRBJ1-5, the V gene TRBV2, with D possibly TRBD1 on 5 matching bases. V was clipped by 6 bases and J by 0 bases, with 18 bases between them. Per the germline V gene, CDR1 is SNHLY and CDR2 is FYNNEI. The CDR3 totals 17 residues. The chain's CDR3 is CASSVLGQKDSNQPQHF. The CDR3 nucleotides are TGTGCCAGCAGCGTATTGGGGCAGAAGGATAGCAATCAGCCCCAGCATTTT.

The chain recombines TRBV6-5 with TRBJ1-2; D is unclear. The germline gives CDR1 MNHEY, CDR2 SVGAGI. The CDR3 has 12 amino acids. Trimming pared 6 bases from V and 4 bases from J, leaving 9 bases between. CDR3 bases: TGTGCCAGCAGAGACTTTTCCTATGGCTACACCTTC. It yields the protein CASRDFSYGYTF.

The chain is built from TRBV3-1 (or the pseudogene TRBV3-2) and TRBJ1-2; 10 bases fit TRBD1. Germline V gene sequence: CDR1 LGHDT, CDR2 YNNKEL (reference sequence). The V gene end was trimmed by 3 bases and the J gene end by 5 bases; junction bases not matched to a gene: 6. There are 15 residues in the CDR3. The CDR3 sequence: CASSQASDRGYGYTF. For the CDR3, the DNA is TGTGCCAGCAGCCAGGCATCGGACAGGGGGTATGGCTACACCTTC.

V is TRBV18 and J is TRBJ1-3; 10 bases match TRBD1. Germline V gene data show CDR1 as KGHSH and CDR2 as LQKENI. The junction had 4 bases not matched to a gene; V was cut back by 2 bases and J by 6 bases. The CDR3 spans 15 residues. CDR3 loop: CASSPTGQGSNTIYF. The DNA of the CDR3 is TGTGCCAGCTCACCAACGGGACAGGGGTCAAACACCATATATTTT.

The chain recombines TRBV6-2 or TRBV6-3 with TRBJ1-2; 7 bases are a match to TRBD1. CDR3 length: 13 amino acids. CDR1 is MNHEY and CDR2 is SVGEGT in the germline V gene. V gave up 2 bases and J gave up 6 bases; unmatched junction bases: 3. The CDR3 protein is CASSYTGEDGYTF. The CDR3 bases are TGTGCCAGCAGTTACACAGGGGAGGATGGCTACACCTTC.

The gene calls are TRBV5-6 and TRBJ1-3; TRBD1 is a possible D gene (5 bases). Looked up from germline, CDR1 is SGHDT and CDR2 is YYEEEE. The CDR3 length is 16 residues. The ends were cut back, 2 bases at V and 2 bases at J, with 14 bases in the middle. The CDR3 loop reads CASSFGPGLPGNTIYF. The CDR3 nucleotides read TGTGCCAGCAGCTTCGGACCAGGGCTCCCTGGAAACACCATATATTTT.

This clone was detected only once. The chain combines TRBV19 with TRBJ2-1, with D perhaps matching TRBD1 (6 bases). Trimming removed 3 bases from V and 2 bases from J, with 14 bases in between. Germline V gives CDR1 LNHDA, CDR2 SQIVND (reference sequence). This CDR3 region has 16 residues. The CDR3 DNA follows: TGTGCCAGTAGTATCCTATTTGGGGGCGCCTACAATGAGCAGTTCTTC. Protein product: CASSILFGGAYNEQFF.

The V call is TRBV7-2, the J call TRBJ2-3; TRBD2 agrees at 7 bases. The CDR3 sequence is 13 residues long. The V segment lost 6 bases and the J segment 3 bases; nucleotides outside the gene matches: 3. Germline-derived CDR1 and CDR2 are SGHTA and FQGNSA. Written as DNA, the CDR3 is TGTGCCAGCAGTGGGGGGGGAACAGATACGCAGTATTTT. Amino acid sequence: CASSGGGTDTQYF.

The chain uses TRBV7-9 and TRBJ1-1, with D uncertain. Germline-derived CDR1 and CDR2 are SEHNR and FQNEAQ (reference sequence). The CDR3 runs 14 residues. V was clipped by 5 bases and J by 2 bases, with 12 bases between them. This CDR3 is CASSAMGANTEAFF. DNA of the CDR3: TGTGCCAGCAGCGCGATGGGAGCCAACACTGAAGCTTTCTTT.

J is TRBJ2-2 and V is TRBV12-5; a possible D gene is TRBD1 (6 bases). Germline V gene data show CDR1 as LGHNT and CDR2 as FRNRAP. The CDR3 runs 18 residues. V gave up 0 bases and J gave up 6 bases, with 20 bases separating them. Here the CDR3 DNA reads TGTGCTAGTGGTTTGGTACTATTTCAGGGGCACCCCCCCGGGGAGCTGTTTTTT. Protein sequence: CASGLVLFQGHPPGELFF. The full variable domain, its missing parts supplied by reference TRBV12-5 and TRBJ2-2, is DARVTQTPRHKVTEMGQEVTMRCQPILGHNTVFWYRQTMMQGLELLAYFRNRAPLDDSGMPKDRFSAEMPDATLATLKIQPSEPRDSAVYFCASGLVLFQGHPPGELFFGEGSRLTVL.

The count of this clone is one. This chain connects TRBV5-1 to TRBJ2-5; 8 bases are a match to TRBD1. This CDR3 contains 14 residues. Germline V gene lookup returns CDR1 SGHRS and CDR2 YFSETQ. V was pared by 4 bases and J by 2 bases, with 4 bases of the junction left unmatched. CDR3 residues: CASSPRQGQETQYF. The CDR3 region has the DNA TGCGCCAGCAGCCCACGACAGGGGCAAGAGACCCAGTACTTC.

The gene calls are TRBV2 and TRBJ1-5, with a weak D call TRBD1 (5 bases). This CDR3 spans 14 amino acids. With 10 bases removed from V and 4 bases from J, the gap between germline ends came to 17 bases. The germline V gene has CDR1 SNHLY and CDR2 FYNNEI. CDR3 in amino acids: CATKGPGGNQPQHF. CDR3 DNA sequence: TGTGCCACCAAGGGCCCGGGGGGAAATCAGCCCCAGCATTTT. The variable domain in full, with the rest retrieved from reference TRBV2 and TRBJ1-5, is EPEVTQTPSHQVTQMGQEVILRCVPISNHLYFYWYRQILGQKVEFLVSFYNNEISEKSEIFDDQFSVERPDGSNFTLKIRSTKLEDSAMYFCATKGPGGNQPQHFGDGTRLSIL.

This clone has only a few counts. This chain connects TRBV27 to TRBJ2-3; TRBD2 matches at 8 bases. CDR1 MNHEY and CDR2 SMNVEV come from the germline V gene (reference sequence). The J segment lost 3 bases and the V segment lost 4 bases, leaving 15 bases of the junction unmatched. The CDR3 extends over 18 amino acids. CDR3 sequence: CASSSGRRGGLKTDTQYF. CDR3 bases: TGTGCCAGCAGTTCGGGACGCCGGGGGGGGTTAAAGACAGATACGCAGTATTTT.

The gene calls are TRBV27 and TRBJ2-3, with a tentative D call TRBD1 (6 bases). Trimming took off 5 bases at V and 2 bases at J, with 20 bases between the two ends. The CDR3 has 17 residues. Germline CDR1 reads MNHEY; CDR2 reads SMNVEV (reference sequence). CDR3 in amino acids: CASSKALGAILTDTQYF. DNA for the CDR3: TGTGCCAGCAGTAAGGCCTTGGGGGCGATTCTCACAGATACGCAGTATTTT.

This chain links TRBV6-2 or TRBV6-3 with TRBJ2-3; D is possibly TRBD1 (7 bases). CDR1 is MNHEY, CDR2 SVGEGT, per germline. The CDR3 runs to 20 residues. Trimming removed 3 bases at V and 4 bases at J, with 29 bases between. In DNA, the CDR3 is TGTGCCAGCAGTTATTCGGGCCGCCGGGGGACAGAGATTGGCTCAGATACGCAGTATTTT. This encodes CASSYSGRRGTEIGSDTQYF.

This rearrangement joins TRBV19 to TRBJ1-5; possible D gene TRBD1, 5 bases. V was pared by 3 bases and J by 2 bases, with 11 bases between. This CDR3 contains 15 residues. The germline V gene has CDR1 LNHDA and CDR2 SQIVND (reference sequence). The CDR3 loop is CASSIPRVRNQPQHF. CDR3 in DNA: TGTGCCAGTAGTATCCCCAGGGTCCGCAATCAGCCCCAGCATTTT.

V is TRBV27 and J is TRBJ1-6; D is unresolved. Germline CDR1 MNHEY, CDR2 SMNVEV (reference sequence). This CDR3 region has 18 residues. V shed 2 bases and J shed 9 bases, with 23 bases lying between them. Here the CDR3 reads CASSLVPPSLPGASPLHF. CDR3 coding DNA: TGTGCCAGCAGTTTAGTCCCTCCAAGCTTGCCTGGTGCTTCACCCCTCCACTTT.

The CDR3 region is CASSEGQTGETQYF. CDR3 bases: TGTGCCAGCAGTGAGGGCCAAACTGGGGAGACCCAGTACTTC. The chain has TRBV2 and TRBJ2-5; D call uncertain. CDR3 size: 14 residues. V was clipped by 3 bases and J by 5 bases, with 13 bases between them. Germline CDR1 is SNHLY and CDR2 is FYNNEI.

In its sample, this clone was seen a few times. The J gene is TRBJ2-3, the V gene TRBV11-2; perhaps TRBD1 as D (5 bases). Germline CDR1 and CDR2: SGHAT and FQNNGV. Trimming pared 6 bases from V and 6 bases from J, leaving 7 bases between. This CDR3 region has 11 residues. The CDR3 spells CASSKGDTQYF. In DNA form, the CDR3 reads TGTGCCAGCAGTAAGGGGGATACGCAGTATTTT.

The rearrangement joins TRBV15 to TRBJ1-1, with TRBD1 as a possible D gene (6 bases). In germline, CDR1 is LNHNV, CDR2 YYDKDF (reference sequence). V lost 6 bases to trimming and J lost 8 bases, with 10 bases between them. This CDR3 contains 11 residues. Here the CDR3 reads CATSVGGEAFF. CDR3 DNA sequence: TGTGCCACCAGTGTTGGGGGCGAAGCTTTCTTT. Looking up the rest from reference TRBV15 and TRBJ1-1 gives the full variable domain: DAMVIQNPRYQVTQFGKPVTLSCSQTLNHNVMYWYQQKSSQAPKLLFHYYDKDFNNEADTPDNFQSRRPNTSFCFLDIRSPGLGDTAMYLCATSVGGEAFFGQGTRLTVV.